This T cell receptor beta chain was observed in a study of T-cell reconstitution after alpha-beta-depleted transplantation in children. Findings and caveats of the study: Several hundred rapidly expanded clones from non-depleted graft cells reportedly supplied alpha-beta T cells about two months post-transplant. T-cell counts and diversity were attributed mostly to newly produced T cells one year after transplant.

Molecular barcoding with unique molecular identifiers was used for the TCRbeta library. TCRdb recomputed calls from the PCR reads with MiXCR, one row per CDR3 protein. The sample records 98,000 or so distinct CDR3 sequences, 20% to 25% being singletons. For this clonotype: Its specificity is unknown.

The V gene end was trimmed by 2 bases and the J gene end by 4 bases; junction bases not matched to a gene: 15. The CDR3 is 20 residues long. Looked up from germline, CDR1 is LGHNA and CDR2 is YNFKEQ. The chain has TRBV4-2 and TRBJ2-3; 13 bases are a match to TRBD2. The sequences come from PBMCs, collected before TCRalphabeta/CD19-depleted stem cell transplant. The clonotype comes from a boy younger than 10 with acute lymphoblastic leukemia, due to receive a stem cell transplant. For the CDR3, the DNA is TGTGCCAGCAGCCAAAGACTCCCGGGACTAGCGGGAAAGAGGGCAGATACGCAGTATTTT. Its protein is CASSQRLPGLAGKRADTQYF.